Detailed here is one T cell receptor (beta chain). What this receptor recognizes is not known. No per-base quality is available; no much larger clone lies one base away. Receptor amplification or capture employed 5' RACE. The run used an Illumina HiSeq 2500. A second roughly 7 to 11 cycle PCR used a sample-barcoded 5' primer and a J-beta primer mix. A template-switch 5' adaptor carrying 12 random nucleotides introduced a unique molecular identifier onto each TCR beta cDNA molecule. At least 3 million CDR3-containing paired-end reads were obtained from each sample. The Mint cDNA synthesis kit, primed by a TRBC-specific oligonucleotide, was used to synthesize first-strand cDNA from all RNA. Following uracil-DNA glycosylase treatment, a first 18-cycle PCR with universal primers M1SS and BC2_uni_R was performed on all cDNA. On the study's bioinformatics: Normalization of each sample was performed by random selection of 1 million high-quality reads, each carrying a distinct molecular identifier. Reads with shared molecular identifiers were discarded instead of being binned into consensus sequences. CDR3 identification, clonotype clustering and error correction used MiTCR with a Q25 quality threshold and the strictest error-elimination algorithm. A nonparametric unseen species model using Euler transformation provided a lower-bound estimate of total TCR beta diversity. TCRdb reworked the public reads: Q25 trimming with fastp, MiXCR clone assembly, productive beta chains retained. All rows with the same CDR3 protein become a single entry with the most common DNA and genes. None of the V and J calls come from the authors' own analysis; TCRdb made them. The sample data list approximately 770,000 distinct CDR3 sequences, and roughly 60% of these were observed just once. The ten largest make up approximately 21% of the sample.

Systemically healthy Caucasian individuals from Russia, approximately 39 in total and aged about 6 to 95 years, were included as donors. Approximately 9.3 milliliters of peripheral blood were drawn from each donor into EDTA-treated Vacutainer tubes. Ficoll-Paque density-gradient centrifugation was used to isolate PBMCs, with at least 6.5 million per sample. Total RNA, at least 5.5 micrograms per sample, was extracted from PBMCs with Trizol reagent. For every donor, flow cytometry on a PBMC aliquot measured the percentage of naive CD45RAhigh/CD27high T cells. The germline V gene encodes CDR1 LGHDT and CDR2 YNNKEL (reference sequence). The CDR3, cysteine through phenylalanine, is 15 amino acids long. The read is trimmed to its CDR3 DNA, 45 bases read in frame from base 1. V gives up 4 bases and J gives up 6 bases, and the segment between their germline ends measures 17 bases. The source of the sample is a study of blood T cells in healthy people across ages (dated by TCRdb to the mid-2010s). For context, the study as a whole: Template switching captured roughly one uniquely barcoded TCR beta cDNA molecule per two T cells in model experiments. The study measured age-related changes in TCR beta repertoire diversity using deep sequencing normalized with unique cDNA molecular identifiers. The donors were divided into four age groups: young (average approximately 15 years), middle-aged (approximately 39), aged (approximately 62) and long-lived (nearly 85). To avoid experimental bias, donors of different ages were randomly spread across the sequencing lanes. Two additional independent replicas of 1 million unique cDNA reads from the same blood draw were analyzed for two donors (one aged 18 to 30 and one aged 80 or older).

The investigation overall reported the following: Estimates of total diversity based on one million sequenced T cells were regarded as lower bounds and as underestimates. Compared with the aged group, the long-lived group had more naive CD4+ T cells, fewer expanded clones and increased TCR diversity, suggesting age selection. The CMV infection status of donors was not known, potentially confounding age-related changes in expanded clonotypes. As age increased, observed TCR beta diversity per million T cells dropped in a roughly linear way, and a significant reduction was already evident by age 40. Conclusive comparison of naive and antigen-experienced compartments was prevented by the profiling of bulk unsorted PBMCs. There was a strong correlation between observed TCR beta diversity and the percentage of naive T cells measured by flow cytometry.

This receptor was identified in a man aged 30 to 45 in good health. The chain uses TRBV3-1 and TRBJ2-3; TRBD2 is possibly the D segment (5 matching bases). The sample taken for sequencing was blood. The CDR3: CASSPTGGQYDTQYF. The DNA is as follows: TGTGCCAGCAGCCCGACTGGCGGGCAGTACGATACGCAGTATTTT.